These 19 T cell receptor beta chains came from one sample sequenced in a study of technical replicates of blood from several donors. Generated by immunoSEQ multiplex PCR, the TCRdb table keeps only in-frame clones and is missing some. The data contain roughly 76,000 clones, more than 90% of them singletons. Sequencing used T cells isolated from PBMCs. These receptors came from a human donor in good health. Some clones in this sample may be carry-over from other donors' samples.

This clone was picked up a small number of times. This chain connects TRBV11-1 to TRBJ1-1; 7 nucleotides align to TRBD1. Germline loops: CDR1 SGHAT, CDR2 FQDESV (reference sequence). The CDR3 has 12 amino acids. J was trimmed by 9 bases and V by 5 bases; bases with no gene match: 6. For the CDR3, the DNA is TGTGCCAGCAGCGAAAACAGGGGCAAAGCTTTCTTT. Protein: CASSENRGKAFF.

The chain recombines TRBV5-4 with TRBJ2-7, with a weak D call TRBD1 (6 bases). Trimming stripped 3 bases from V and 6 bases from J, with 13 bases between. This CDR3 region has 13 residues. The V gene's germline CDR1 is SGHNT and CDR2 YYREEE (reference sequence). CDR3 protein: CASSSTGHREQYF. The CDR3 DNA reads as TGTGCCAGCAGCTCGACAGGCCACCGCGAGCAGTACTTC.

This clone appeared a single time. The chain combines TRBV15 with TRBJ1-4; D is unclear. Germline-derived CDR1 and CDR2 are LNHNV and YYDKDF (reference sequence). Trimming stripped 5 bases from V and 0 bases from J, with 10 bases between. The CDR3 is made up of 15 amino acids. The chain's CDR3 is CATSHGGPTNEKLFF. CDR3 bases: TGTGCCACCAGCCACGGTGGTCCAACTAATGAAAAACTGTTTTTT.

V and J are TRBV5-4 and TRBJ2-2; 9 nucleotides align to TRBD1. J lost 5 bases, V lost 4 bases, and 3 bases had no gene match. The CDR3 is 14 residues long. Germline V lookup: CDR1 SGHNT, CDR2 YYREEE (reference sequence). The CDR3 DNA reads as TGTGCCAGCAGCCGGACAGGGGAGACCGGGGAGCTGTTTTTT. It specifies CASSRTGETGELFF. Full variable domain (rest looked up from reference TRBV5-4 and TRBJ2-2): ETGVTQSPTHLIKTRGQQVTLRCSSQSGHNTVSWYQQALGQGPQFIFQYYREEENGRGNFPPRFSGLQFPNYSSELNVNALELDDSALYLCASSRTGETGELFFGEGSRLTVL.

Note on this clone: The junction shows a germline mismatch at one end, possibly a read error. The V and J genes are TRBV14 and TRBJ2-3; maybe TRBD2 (5 bases). Germline CDR1 and CDR2: SGHDN and FVKESK. The CDR3 covers 14 residues. CDR3 amino acids: CASSQVSGTDTQYF. The CDR3 bases are TGTGCCAGCAGTCAAGTTAGCGGCACAGATACGCAGTATTTT.

The genes are TRBV27 and TRBJ2-1; 8 bases match TRBD2. Germline CDR1 reads MNHEY; CDR2 reads SMNVEV (reference sequence). Trimming cost V 3 bases and J 10 bases; bases outside gene matches: 2. The CDR3 sequence is 12 residues long. The CDR3 protein is CASSFLAGEQFF. Written as DNA, the CDR3 is TGTGCCAGCAGTTTCCTAGCGGGCGAGCAGTTCTTC.

The chain couples TRBV30 to TRBJ2-6; D call uncertain. V was pared by 2 bases and J by 4 bases, with 6 bases between. Per the germline V gene, CDR1 is GTSNPN and CDR2 is SVGIG (reference sequence). The CDR3 has 13 amino acids. This chain's CDR3 is CAWSTAGANVLTF. CDR3 DNA: TGTGCCTGGAGTACCGCGGGGGCCAACGTCCTGACTTTC. Full variable domain (missing parts from reference TRBV30 and TRBJ2-6): SQTIHQWPATLVQPVGSPLSLECTVEGTSNPNLYWYRQAAGRGLQLLFYSVGIGQISSEVPQNLSASRPQDRQFILSSKKLLLSDSGFYLCAWSTAGANVLTFGAGSRLTVL.

The chain couples TRBV5-6 to TRBJ1-2; perhaps TRBD1 as D (5 bases). The germline V and J ends were trimmed by 6 bases and 3 bases, with 18 bases remaining between them. The CDR3 totals 15 residues. Germline values: CDR1 SGHDT, CDR2 YYEEEE. This CDR3 reads CASITQGRRYYGYTF. The CDR3 coding sequence is TGTGCCAGCATCACCCAGGGTCGCCGGTACTATGGCTACACCTTC.

J is TRBJ2-2 and V is TRBV2; TRBD2 matches at 7 bases. With V trimmed by 7 bases and J by 3 bases, 14 bases remained unmatched. The CDR3 is made up of 17 amino acids. Germline V lookup: CDR1 SNHLY, CDR2 FYNNEI. The CDR3 DNA reads TGTGCCAGCACCATTTCAGCGGGACCTTTTTACACCGGGGAGCTGTTTTTT. This translates into CASTISAGPFYTGELFF.

This chain links TRBV19 with TRBJ2-1, with 12 bases identical to TRBD2. The germline gives CDR1 LNHDA, CDR2 SQIVND (reference sequence). V lost 5 bases to trimming and J lost 2 bases; unmatched junction nucleotides: 7. The CDR3 has 17 amino acids. The CDR3, as DNA: TGTGCCAGTAGTCTTTCTAGCGGGAGGGATCCCTACAATGAGCAGTTCTTC. Its translation is CASSLSSGRDPYNEQFF.

The V call is TRBV7-8, the J call TRBJ2-7; D may be TRBD1 (5 bases). The germline gives CDR1 SGHVS, CDR2 FQNEAQ. The CDR3 contains 13 residues. Trimming took 1 base from V and 3 from J, leaving 7 bases between them. As DNA, the CDR3 is TGTGCCAGCAGCTTAGAGACAGTCTACGAGCAGTACTTC. Translating gives CASSLETVYEQYF.

The genes are TRBV15 and TRBJ2-1, with 10 bases that match TRBD1. CDR3 length: 14 amino acids. CDR1 is LNHNV and CDR2 is YYDKDF in the germline V gene (reference sequence). J was trimmed by 7 bases and V by 5 bases; bases with no gene match: 5. Written as DNA, the CDR3 is TGTGCCACCAGCGCCCCGGGACAGGGGAATGAGCAGTTCTTC. This sequence encodes CATSAPGQGNEQFF.

This chain uses TRBV5-6 with TRBJ1-5; D gene uncertain. This CDR3 has 15 residues. V lost 2 bases and J 4 bases, leaving 13 bases between the germline ends. The germline V gene encodes CDR1 SGHDT and CDR2 YYEEEE. The CDR3 region has the DNA TGTGCCAGCAGCTTATTCAGGCTTTCAAATCAGCCCCAGCATTTT. It is translated as CASSLFRLSNQPQHF.

The chain has TRBV13 and TRBJ2-7, with D unclear. V lost 3 bases, J lost 0 bases, and 3 bases lay in between. Germline CDR1 and CDR2: PRHDT and FYEKMQ (reference sequence). The CDR3 extends over 12 amino acids. DNA for the CDR3: TGTGCCAGCAGCTTCAACTCCTACGAGCAGTACTTC. Translated, it gives CASSFNSYEQYF.

This chain connects TRBV5-1 to TRBJ1-5, with D maybe TRBD1 (6 bases). V gave up 1 base and J gave up 4 bases, with 6 bases separating them. CDR3 length: 13 residues. Germline V gene lookup returns CDR1 SGHRS and CDR2 YFSETQ. This CDR3 is CASSLTGNQPQHF. For the CDR3, the DNA is TGCGCCAGCAGCTTGACAGGGAATCAGCCCCAGCATTTT.

The rearrangement uses TRBV2 and TRBJ2-1; 10 nucleotides line up with TRBD2. J gave up 8 bases and V 4 bases, and 14 bases lay outside the gene matches. Per the germline V gene, CDR1 is SNHLY and CDR2 is FYNNEI. CDR3 length: 17 residues. CDR3 in amino acids: CASSGLAGVSVLDEQFF. DNA for the CDR3: TGTGCCAGCAGTGGGCTAGCGGGAGTATCGGTACTCGATGAGCAGTTCTTC.

Concerning this clone itself: The junction and the germline gene differ at one end; a read error may be behind it. The genes are TRBV30 and TRBJ1-3; 10 nucleotides line up with TRBD1. The CDR3 is 11 residues long. From germline, CDR1 is GTSNPN and CDR2 SVGIG (reference sequence). CDR3 sequence: CAWSGTGGSDF. CDR3 coding DNA: TGTGCCTGGAGTGGGACAGGGGGATCGGATTTT.

V gene TRBV9 combines with J gene TRBJ2-3, with D possibly matching TRBD1 (6 bases). This CDR3 contains 16 residues. From germline, CDR1 is SGDLS and CDR2 YYNGEE. Trimming stripped 4 bases from V and 3 bases from J, with 18 bases between. The DNA of the CDR3 is TGTGCCAGCAGCTCCTCCTTGGGACACCGAACAGATACGCAGTATTTT. This gives the protein CASSSSLGHRTDTQYF.

The chain's CDR3 is CASSLDRIEQYF. The CDR3 DNA follows: TGTGCCAGCAGCCTAGACAGGATCGAGCAGTACTTC. V usage is TRBV14 and J usage is TRBJ2-7; the D gene is possibly TRBD1 (6 bases). Trimming took off 4 bases at V and 6 bases at J, with 10 bases between the two ends. Germline loops: CDR1 SGHDN, CDR2 FVKESK. The CDR3 sequence is 12 residues long.